The 23 T cell receptor beta chains reported below all come from one sample, sequenced in a study of T cell changes during pregnancy in multiple sclerosis. The protocol was immunoSEQ multiplex PCR, while the TCRdb copy is restricted to in-frame clones and leaves out a portion. The repertoire includes 7,500 to 9,500 clones, 75% to 90% of them detected once, and about 5.2% sits in the top ten. This specimen was CD8+ T cells from peripheral blood mononuclear cells, taken in the first trimester of pregnancy. These receptors all stem from a female donor in good health, enrolled as a control in a pregnancy study.

This clone appeared a single time. The CDR3 DNA is TGTGCCAGTAGTACACGGGAGGGAACCCCCCATCAGCCCCAGCATTTT. Its translation: CASSTREGTPHQPQHF. V gene TRBV19 combines with J gene TRBJ1-5; D not certain. From germline, CDR1 is LNHDA and CDR2 SQIVND (reference sequence). The CDR3 is 16 residues long. The ends were cut back, 4 bases at V and 5 bases at J, with 18 bases in the middle.

The chain employs TRBV6-6 and TRBJ2-1; D is unclear. CDR3 length equals 13 residues. In germline, CDR1 is MNHNY, CDR2 SVGAGI (reference sequence). The V gene lost 4 bases and the J gene lost 0 bases, with 4 bases spanning the gap. The CDR3 sequence is CASSSGSYNEQFF. The CDR3 DNA is TGTGCCAGCAGTTCGGGCTCCTACAATGAGCAGTTCTTC.

The chain carries TRBV5-1 and TRBJ1-6, with 7 bases fitting TRBD1. After removal of 4 bases from V and 11 bases from J, the junction contained 15 bases not matched to a gene. Per germline, CDR1 SGHRS and CDR2 YFSETQ. The CDR3 length is 16 residues. In DNA form, the CDR3 reads TGCGCCAGCAGCCCGGGAGTCGGGGGACAGAGGGCACCCCTCCACTTT. Translation: CASSPGVGGQRAPLHF. The entire variable domain, with the rest obtained from reference TRBV5-1 and TRBJ1-6, is as follows: KAGVTQTPRYLIKTRGQQVTLSCSPISGHRSVSWYQQTPGQGLQFLFEYFSETQRNKGNFPGRFSGRQFSNSRSEMNVSTLELGDSALYLCASSPGVGGQRAPLHFGNGTRLTVT.

This clone showed up just once. This chain uses TRBV4-2 with TRBJ2-7, with TRBD2 identical over 10 bases. The germline V gene encodes CDR1 LGHNA and CDR2 YNFKEQ. There are 16 residues in the CDR3. Unmatched junction bases numbered 5, after V lost 0 bases and J lost 3 bases. CDR3 DNA sequence: TGTGCCAGCAGCCAAGAGGGGCTAGCGGGAGTCTACGAGCAGTACTTC. Translation: CASSQEGLAGVYEQYF.

V and J are TRBV23-1 and TRBJ1-2; D not resolved. TRBV23-1 is identified as an open reading frame with a role that is uncertain. There are 13 residues in the CDR3. Deletions cut 2 bases from V and 2 bases from J, with 6 bases between. In nucleotides, the CDR3 is TGCGCCAGCAGTCAAACATACAACTATGGCTACACCTTC. Translated: CASSQTYNYGYTF.

V is TRBV4-3 and J is TRBJ1-1, with D perhaps matching TRBD1 (5 bases). The CDR3 has 15 residues. The germline V gene has CDR1 LGHNA and CDR2 YSLEER. Trimming removed 3 bases from V and 3 bases from J, with 14 bases in between. The CDR3 coding sequence is TGCGCCAGCAGCCATCAGGGTGCTCGGGACACTGAAGCTTTCTTT. Its protein is CASSHQGARDTEAFF.

The chain is built from TRBV11-2 and TRBJ2-3, with unresolved D. V was clipped by 2 bases and J by 2 bases, with 11 bases between them. The CDR3 covers 15 residues. Germline values: CDR1 SGHAT, CDR2 FQNNGV. The CDR3, as DNA: TGTGCCAGCAGCTTACGTCCAGATTTCACAGATACGCAGTATTTT. It translates to CASSLRPDFTDTQYF. Full variable domain (rest looked up from reference TRBV11-2 and TRBJ2-3): EAGVAQSPRYKIIEKRQSVAFWCNPISGHATLYWYQQILGQGPKLLIQFQNNGVVDDSQLPKDRFSAERLKGVDSTLKIQPAKLEDSAVYLCASSLRPDFTDTQYFGPGTRLTVL.

This clone was detected only a few times. One end of the junction fails to match germline, which may point to a read error. This chain links TRBV5-6 with TRBJ1-4, with 7 bases matching TRBD1. The CDR3 totals 13 residues. CDR1 SGHDT and CDR2 YYEEEE come from the germline V gene. The CDR3 bases are TGTGCCAGCAGCTTGGGGGGTGTGGACAGGCCTTTATTT. It translates to CASSLGGVDRPLF.

This clone occurred once. V and J are TRBV5-1 and TRBJ2-5, with no clear D. With 0 bases removed from V and 5 bases from J, the gap between germline ends came to 5 bases. Germline V gene sequence: CDR1 SGHRS, CDR2 YFSETQ. There are 12 residues in the CDR3. The CDR3 DNA sequence: TGCGCCAGCAGCTTGGATCGGGAGACCCAGTACTTC. Encoded protein: CASSLDRETQYF. The variable domain in full, with the rest retrieved from reference TRBV5-1 and TRBJ2-5, is KAGVTQTPRYLIKTRGQQVTLSCSPISGHRSVSWYQQTPGQGLQFLFEYFSETQRNKGNFPGRFSGRQFSNSRSEMNVSTLELGDSALYLCASSLDRETQYFGPGTRLLVL.

V is TRBV10-3 and J is TRBJ2-1, with TRBD1 as a possible D gene (6 bases). Trimming took off 2 bases at V and 3 bases at J, with 11 bases between the two ends. From germline, CDR1 is ENHRY and CDR2 SYGVKD. The CDR3 sequence is 15 residues long. CDR3 in amino acids: CAISEQGLVYNEQFF. In DNA, the CDR3 is TGTGCCATCAGTGAGCAGGGGTTGGTCTACAATGAGCAGTTCTTC.

V gene TRBV28 combines with J gene TRBJ2-1; 10 positions agree with TRBD1. The CDR3 has 14 residues. V lost 7 bases to trimming and J lost 5 bases; unmatched junction nucleotides: 5. Germline V gene data show CDR1 as MDHEN and CDR2 as SYDVKM. CDR3 DNA sequence: TGTGCCAGCACCTGGGGGACAGGGGACAATGAGCAGTTCTTC. Translated, it gives CASTWGTGDNEQFF.

J is TRBJ1-1 and V is TRBV5-4; D remains unclear. Trimming removed 0 bases from V and 6 bases from J, with 12 bases in between. The CDR3 runs to 14 residues. The germline CDR1 and CDR2 sequences are SGHNT and YYREEE (reference sequence). As DNA, the CDR3 is TGTGCCAGCAGCTTGGTTGGCGGGGTCTCTGAAGCTTTCTTT. Its translation is CASSLVGGVSEAFF.

This clone has only a few counts. V gene TRBV4-1 combines with J gene TRBJ1-2; D ambiguous. Trimming removed 0 bases at V and 4 bases at J, with 9 bases between. This CDR3 is 14 amino acids long. Germline V gene lookup returns CDR1 MGHRA and CDR2 YSYEKL. This CDR3 reads CASSQEASIYGYTF. The CDR3 DNA reads TGCGCCAGCAGCCAAGAAGCTAGTATCTATGGCTACACCTTC.

The chain carries TRBV6-1 and TRBJ2-7; TRBD2 matches 7 bases. Germline assignment: CDR1 MNHNS and CDR2 SASEGT. V gave up 2 bases and J gave up 0 bases; unmatched junction bases: 4. The CDR3 runs to 15 residues. This CDR3 is CASSELGGSSYEQYF. The CDR3 DNA reads TGTGCCAGCAGTGAATTGGGGGGGAGCTCCTACGAGCAGTACTTC.

The chain couples TRBV11-2 to TRBJ2-1, with TRBD2 matching over 8 bases. There are 12 residues in the CDR3. Looked up from germline, CDR1 is SGHAT and CDR2 is FQNNGV. V gave up 5 bases and J gave up 14 bases; unmatched junction bases: 8. The CDR3 loop is CASSPGGGGEFF. CDR3 bases: TGTGCCAGCAGCCCCGGGGGGGGCGGGGAGTTCTTC.

The V and J genes are TRBV5-4 and TRBJ1-2; 7 bases map to TRBD1. The germline V gene has CDR1 SGHNT and CDR2 YYREEE (reference sequence). The junction had 16 bases not matched to a gene; V was cut back by 4 bases and J by 7 bases. CDR3 length: 16 residues. CDR3 coding DNA: TGTGCCAGCAGCCCGACAGGGAGGTTTCTATTCGGTGGCTACACCTTC. This gives the protein CASSPTGRFLFGGYTF.

The chain carries TRBV19 and TRBJ1-5; D gene ambiguous. This CDR3 region has 12 residues. Germline V lookup: CDR1 LNHDA, CDR2 SQIVND (reference sequence). Trimming pared 8 bases from V and 2 bases from J, leaving 7 bases between. CDR3 sequence (DNA): TGTGCCAGTCGGGTCGGCAATCAGCCCCAGCATTTT. The encoded protein is CASRVGNQPQHF.

The V gene is TRBV5-4, the J gene TRBJ2-1; no reliable D call. CDR1 SGHNT and CDR2 YYREEE come from the germline V gene (reference sequence). This CDR3 is 12 amino acids long. Trimming left V 2 bases short and J 5 bases short, with 5 bases between. The CDR3, as DNA: TGTGCCAGCAGCTTCCACAACAATGAGCAGTTCTTC. This sequence encodes CASSFHNNEQFF.

This clone was detected only once. The CDR3 here is CASRTGTSYNEQFF. The CDR3 coding sequence is TGTGCCAGCAGGACAGGGACTAGCTACAATGAGCAGTTCTTC. This chain connects TRBV28 to TRBJ2-1; D is perhaps TRBD2 (8 bases). The CDR3 has 14 amino acids. Germline CDR1 reads MDHEN; CDR2 reads SYDVKM. V was cut by 6 bases and J by 3 bases, with 12 bases left in between.

This sequence joins TRBV4-1 and TRBJ1-3; D is perhaps TRBD1 (6 bases). The CDR3 sequence is 14 residues long. V was trimmed by 1 base and J by 8 bases, leaving 12 bases between them. Per the germline V gene, CDR1 is MGHRA and CDR2 is YSYEKL. This CDR3 reads CASSQVTGIYTIYF. The CDR3 DNA sequence: TGCGCCAGCAGCCAAGTCACAGGGATTTACACCATATATTTT.

The genes are TRBV10-3 and TRBJ1-2; TRBD1 matches at 7 bases. Trimming at V came to 3 bases and at J to 3 bases, leaving 10 bases not matched to a gene. This CDR3 comprises 16 residues. Germline V gives CDR1 ENHRY, CDR2 SYGVKD. The CDR3 reads CAISDVGTGEDYGYTF. As DNA, the CDR3 is TGTGCCATCAGTGATGTGGGTACAGGGGAGGACTATGGCTACACCTTC.

This chain joins TRBV5-6 and TRBJ2-7; tentatively, D is TRBD1 (5 bases). Germline CDR1 and CDR2: SGHDT and YYEEEE. This CDR3 spans 13 amino acids. The ends were cut back, 0 bases at V and 4 bases at J, with 8 bases in the middle. CDR3 region: CASSLDTGYEQYF. CDR3 in DNA: TGTGCCAGCAGCTTGGATACAGGTTACGAGCAGTACTTC.

This clone was detected only once. V usage is TRBV28 and J usage is TRBJ2-5; 9 nucleotides line up with TRBD2. The CDR3 sequence is 14 residues long. The V gene's germline CDR1 is MDHEN and CDR2 SYDVKM. The ends lost 8 bases at V and 10 bases at J; junction bases unmatched: 14. CDR3 DNA sequence: TGTGCCAGCGGGGATTGGGGCGGGAGGGCCGACCAGTACTTC. This gives the protein CASGDWGGRADQYF.